This T cell receptor (beta chain) was observed in a study of blood T cells in healthy people across ages. Study outcomes and limitations: Diversity estimates drawn from one million T cells were deemed underestimates.

A remark on this clonotype: Its target is not known.

CDR3 length: 14 amino acids. Germline V gene sequence: CDR1 GTSNPN, CDR2 SVGIG (reference sequence). The second PCR ran roughly 6 to 11 cycles with a sample-barcoded 5' primer and J-beta primers. Each cDNA molecule was tagged by a template-switch adaptor that had 12 random nucleotides. TCRdb re-analysed the 5' RACE reads in MiXCR, keeping a single row per CDR3 protein. Among hundreds of thousands of distinct CDR3 sequences, 20% to 30% were seen once, and the ten largest hold around 2.9%. The same sample was also used in a study of T cells of mothers and their children. This second study says: In related and unrelated pairs alike, thymic selection shapes TCR recombination output, with inherited differences minor. Slightly higher overlap, not significant, was seen in related mother-child pairs than in unrelated pairs.

The receptor's source is a boy aged 5-17 years in good health. This sequence joins TRBV30 and TRBJ2-1, with 7 bases lining up with TRBD1. The end of the DNA fits TRBJ2-5 better, so the J call may be wrong. The specimen was blood. The CDR3 sequence is CACTPTGKGETQYF. The CDR3 DNA reads as TGTGCCTGCACGCCGACAGGGAAGGGGGAGACCCAGTACTTC.